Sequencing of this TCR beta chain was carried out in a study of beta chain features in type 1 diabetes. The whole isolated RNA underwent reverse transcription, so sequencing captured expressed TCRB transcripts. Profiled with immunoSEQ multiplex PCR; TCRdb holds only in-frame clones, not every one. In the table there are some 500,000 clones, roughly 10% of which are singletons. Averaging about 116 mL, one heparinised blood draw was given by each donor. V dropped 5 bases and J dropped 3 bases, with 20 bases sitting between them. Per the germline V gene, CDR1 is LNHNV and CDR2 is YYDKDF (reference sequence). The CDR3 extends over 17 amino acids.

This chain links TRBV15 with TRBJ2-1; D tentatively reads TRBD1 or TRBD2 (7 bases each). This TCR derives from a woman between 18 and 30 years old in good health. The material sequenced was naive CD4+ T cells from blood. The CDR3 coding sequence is TGTGCCACCAGCCCCCGGGGAGGGGGCGATCTCTACAATGAGCAGTTCTTC. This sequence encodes CATSPRGGGDLYNEQFF. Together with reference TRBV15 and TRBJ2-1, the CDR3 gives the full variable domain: DAMVIQNPRYQVTQFGKPVTLSCSQTLNHNVMYWYQQKSSQAPKLLFHYYDKDFNNEADTPDNFQSRRPNTSFCFLDIRSPGLGDTAMYLCATSPRGGGDLYNEQFFGPGTRLTVL.